Presented here are 30 T cell receptor beta chains from one specimen sequenced in a study of shared clonotypes between healthy human individuals. Assay: immunoSEQ multiplex PCR; the TCRdb copy retains only in-frame clones and omits some. The sample holds roughly 1,100,000 clones; about 74% are singletons and the top ten take approximately 1.5%. The sample taken for sequencing was memory CD4+ T cells sorted from blood. The subset was: CD45RA-negative fraction. These receptor sequences come from a man between 18 and 29 years old in good health.

The V and J genes are TRBV19 and TRBJ2-2, with D unclear. This CDR3 has 14 residues. The V gene lost 8 bases and the J gene lost 0 bases, with 10 bases spanning the gap. Germline assignment: CDR1 LNHDA and CDR2 SQIVND (reference sequence). The chain's CDR3 is CASGTATNTGELFF. Here the CDR3 DNA reads TGTGCCAGTGGAACAGCCACGAACACCGGGGAGCTGTTTTTT. Filled out from reference TRBV19 and TRBJ2-2, the complete variable domain reads DGGITQSPKYLFRKEGQNVTLSCEQNLNHDAMYWYRQDPGQGLRLIYYSQIVNDFQKGDIAEGYSVSREKKESFPLTVTSAQKNPTAFYLCASGTATNTGELFFGEGSRLTVL.

The chain recombines TRBV6-5 with TRBJ1-2; no reliable D call. The CDR3 is made up of 13 amino acids. Germline V lookup: CDR1 MNHEY, CDR2 SVGAGI. Trimming stripped 5 bases from V and 5 bases from J, with 12 bases between. In DNA, the CDR3 is TGTGCCAGCAGTCGCCGGGCCGCTTATGGCTACACCTTC. As protein: CASSRRAAYGYTF.

As concerns this clone: Only one base separates this from a far larger clonotype, so it likely reflects a read error. The chain recombines TRBV2 with TRBJ2-7; the D gene could be TRBD1 or TRBD2 (6 bases each). The germline gives CDR1 SNHLY, CDR2 FYNNEI. CDR3 length: 16 amino acids. The CDR3 sequence is CASIRSRDTSSCEQYF. CDR3 in DNA: TGTGCCAGCATTAGGTCCCGGGACACTAGCTCCTGCGAGCAGTACTTC. The variable domain in full, with the rest retrieved from reference TRBV2 and TRBJ2-7, is EPEVTQTPSHQVTQMGQEVILRCVPISNHLYFYWYRQILGQKVEFLVSFYNNEISEKSEIFDDQFSVERPDGSNFTLKIRSTKLEDSAMYFCASIRSRDTSSCEQYFGPGTRLTVT.

The CDR3 DNA reads TGTGCCAGCAGCTTGGAGGGTTTTGGCAGGGCTCGAAACATTCAGTACTTC. Its translation: CASSLEGFGRARNIQYF. This chain links TRBV5-6 with TRBJ2-4; D is perhaps TRBD1 (5 bases). The germline V and J ends were trimmed by 0 bases and 6 bases, with 19 bases remaining between them. Germline V gene sequence: CDR1 SGHDT, CDR2 YYEEEE. This CDR3 spans 17 amino acids.

This rearrangement joins TRBV18 to TRBJ2-2; D is undetermined. The length of the CDR3 is 14 residues. CDR1 is KGHSH and CDR2 is LQKENI in the germline V gene. V lost 3 bases to trimming and J lost 3 bases, with 8 bases between them. The CDR3 bases are TGTGCCAGCTCACCCAATACAGACACCGGGGAGCTGTTTTTT. This sequence encodes CASSPNTDTGELFF.

The CDR3 here is CASRERTGGNEKLFF. The CDR3 DNA follows: TGTGCCAGCAGGGAGAGGACAGGGGGCAATGAAAAACTGTTTTTT. The genes are TRBV6-1 and TRBJ1-4; 11 positions match TRBD1. With 6 bases clipped from V and 5 bases from J, the junction kept 5 bases outside the gene matches. CDR1 and CDR2 (germline): MNHNS, SASEGT. CDR3 length equals 15 residues.

The chain recombines TRBV5-4 with TRBJ2-5; D could derive from TRBD1 or TRBD2 (5 bases each). The CDR3 consists of 14 residues. The germline CDR1 and CDR2 sequences are SGHNT and YYREEE (reference sequence). Trimming stripped 3 bases from V and 11 bases from J, with 20 bases between. The CDR3 protein is CASSSSGTPPKQYF. In nucleotides, the CDR3 is TGTGCCAGCAGCTCTTCCGGGACGCCCCCGAAGCAGTACTTC.

This clone was seen more than once but under ten times. This rearrangement joins TRBV30 to TRBJ1-5; D gene uncertain. V lost 4 bases and J lost 4, with 11 bases in between. Germline V gives CDR1 GTSNPN, CDR2 SVGIG (reference sequence). The length of the CDR3 is 13 residues. This chain's CDR3 is CAWNLQQNQPQHF. CDR3 nucleotides: TGTGCCTGGAATCTACAGCAGAATCAGCCCCAGCATTTT.

The chain has TRBV28 and TRBJ2-7, with 7 bases that match TRBD2. Germline V gives CDR1 MDHEN, CDR2 SYDVKM. Losses at the gene ends were 6 bases for V and 1 base for J; bases not matched to a gene: 9. The length of the CDR3 is 15 residues. The CDR3 DNA follows: TGTGCCAGCAGCTCCATCGGCGGGGGTTCCTACGAGCAGTACTTC. Amino acids: CASSSIGGGSYEQYF. Using reference TRBV28 and TRBJ2-7 for the parts outside the CDR3, the full variable domain is DVKVTQSSRYLVKRTGEKVFLECVQDMDHENMFWYRQDPGLGLRLIYFSYDVKMKEKGDIPEGYSVSREKKERFSLILESASTNQTSMYLCASSSIGGGSYEQYFGPGTRLTVT.

The chain has TRBV5-1 and TRBJ1-2; 10 nucleotides line up with TRBD1. Looked up from germline, CDR1 is SGHRS and CDR2 is YFSETQ. V shed 2 bases, J shed 7 bases, and the junction held 5 bases outside the gene matches. CDR3 length: 14 residues. Written as DNA, the CDR3 is TGCGCCAGCAGCTTTGGACAGGGGGTCGGTGGCTACACCTTC. It yields the protein CASSFGQGVGGYTF. Full variable domain (missing parts from reference TRBV5-1 and TRBJ1-2): KAGVTQTPRYLIKTRGQQVTLSCSPISGHRSVSWYQQTPGQGLQFLFEYFSETQRNKGNFPGRFSGRQFSNSRSEMNVSTLELGDSALYLCASSFGQGVGGYTFGSGTRLTVV.

This clone is a singleton in its sample. V gene TRBV11-3 combines with J gene TRBJ2-5, with TRBD1 identical over 8 bases. The CDR3 spans 15 residues. CDR1 is SGHNT and CDR2 is YENEEA in the germline V gene. V lost 2 bases, J lost 4 bases, and 6 bases stayed unmatched. CDR3 sequence: CASSLRTGSLETQYF. The CDR3 DNA is TGTGCCAGCAGCTTAAGGACAGGGTCGTTAGAGACCCAGTACTTC.

This sequence joins TRBV29-1 and TRBJ2-7; D uncertain. Germline-derived CDR1 and CDR2 are SQVTM and ANQGSEA. Trimming took 2 bases from V and 0 from J, leaving 8 bases between them. The CDR3 spans 13 residues. Written as DNA, the CDR3 is TGCAGCGTTGAACGCGAGAGCTCCTACGAGCAGTACTTC. Translated: CSVERESSYEQYF.

This chain uses TRBV5-4 with TRBJ2-7, with TRBD1 as a possible D gene (6 bases). V was cut by 3 bases and J by 5 bases, with 12 bases left in between. This CDR3 contains 13 residues. Germline V gene data show CDR1 as SGHNT and CDR2 as YYREEE (reference sequence). CDR3 region: CASSSDRINEQYF. CDR3 nucleotide sequence: TGTGCCAGCAGCTCAGACAGGATCAACGAGCAGTACTTC.

This clone appeared many times. This chain uses TRBV30 with TRBJ2-3; TRBD2 might be the D (6 bases). The CDR3 contains 14 residues. The germline V and J ends were trimmed by 6 bases and 0 bases, with 13 bases remaining between them. Germline CDR1 reads GTSNPN; CDR2 reads SVGIG (reference sequence). As DNA, the CDR3 is TGTGCCTGCCTTAAGACTAGTAGCACAGATACGCAGTATTTT. Its protein product is CACLKTSSTDTQYF.

The J gene is TRBJ2-2, the V gene TRBV7-9; 10 bases fit TRBD1. The CDR3 consists of 15 residues. The ends lost 6 bases at V and 2 bases at J; junction bases unmatched: 3. Germline CDR1 and CDR2: SEHNR and FQNEAQ (reference sequence). The CDR3 DNA follows: TGTGCCAGCAGAGGACAGGGGGGAAACACCGGGGAGCTGTTTTTT. Amino acid sequence: CASRGQGGNTGELFF. Using reference TRBV7-9 and TRBJ2-2 for the parts outside the CDR3, the full variable domain is DTGVSQNPRHKITKRGQNVTFRCDPISEHNRLYWYRQTLGQGPEFLTYFQNEAQLEKSRLLSDRFSAERPKGSFSTLEIQRTEQGDSAMYLCASRGQGGNTGELFFGEGSRLTVL.

The V gene is TRBV30, the J gene TRBJ2-5, with D perhaps TRBD1 or TRBD2 (5 bases each). Looked up from germline, CDR1 is GTSNPN and CDR2 is SVGIG (reference sequence). The ends were cut back, 3 bases at V and 5 bases at J, with 16 bases in the middle. The CDR3 extends over 14 amino acids. The CDR3 nucleotides are TGTGCCTGGAGGACCACGCCGGGGCAGGAGACCCAGTACTTC. As protein: CAWRTTPGQETQYF.

This chain connects TRBV10-3 to TRBJ2-5; D unresolved. Trimming took off 3 bases at V and 2 bases at J, with 4 bases between the two ends. In germline, CDR1 is ENHRY, CDR2 SYGVKD. The CDR3 runs 12 residues. In DNA, the CDR3 is TGTGCCATCAGTGAACCTCAAGAGACCCAGTACTTC. Its protein is CAISEPQETQYF.

The rearrangement joins TRBV6-1 to TRBJ2-1; 10 bases agree with TRBD1. CDR1 and CDR2 from the germline V gene are MNHNS and SASEGT. CDR3 length: 14 residues. The V and J ends lost 7 bases and 7 bases, in that order; junction bases with no gene match: 7. CDR3 residues: CASIWGQGINEQFF. Here the CDR3 DNA reads TGTGCCAGCATTTGGGGACAGGGGATAAATGAGCAGTTCTTC.

J is TRBJ1-4 and V is TRBV2; possibly TRBD1 for D (5 bases). The V end was cut by 7 bases, the J end by 7 bases, with 13 bases between. The CDR3 length is 13 residues. Germline V gene sequence: CDR1 SNHLY, CDR2 FYNNEI. In DNA, the CDR3 is TGTGCCAGCAACGGGGGTCTCGGTGAAAAACTGTTTTTT. Its protein is CASNGGLGEKLFF.

The chain joins TRBV6-1 to TRBJ2-7, with D hard to call. Germline V lookup: CDR1 MNHNS, CDR2 SASEGT. V was pared by 3 bases and J by 2 bases, with 11 bases between. The CDR3 contains 14 residues. The CDR3: CASSDRSRTYEQYF. The CDR3 DNA follows: TGTGCCAGCAGTGACAGGTCCCGAACCTACGAGCAGTACTTC.

The chain joins TRBV30 to TRBJ2-3; possibly TRBD2 for D (6 bases). This CDR3 is built from 15 residues. Germline V lookup: CDR1 GTSNPN, CDR2 SVGIG (reference sequence). With 0 bases removed from V and 4 bases from J, the gap between germline ends came to 14 bases. The CDR3 sequence: CAWSVFGGGSDTQYF. The CDR3 region has the DNA TGTGCCTGGAGTGTCTTCGGGGGTGGCTCAGATACGCAGTATTTT.

The chain employs TRBV11-2 and TRBJ2-7; possible D gene TRBD1, 5 bases. V lost 0 bases and J 0 bases, leaving 12 bases between the germline ends. Germline assignment: CDR1 SGHAT and CDR2 FQNNGV. The CDR3 is 16 residues long. The CDR3 sequence is CASSLDPQTASYEQYF. The DNA of the CDR3 is TGTGCCAGCAGCTTAGACCCTCAGACAGCCTCCTACGAGCAGTACTTC.

V usage is TRBV7-9 and J usage is TRBJ2-1, with a weak D call TRBD2 (5 bases). The V gene's germline CDR1 is SEHNR and CDR2 FQNEAQ (reference sequence). Between the trimmed V and J ends, which lost 0 bases and 9 bases, there was a span of 15 bases. The CDR3 has 15 residues. CDR3 sequence reads: CASSLARVGYGEQFF. The CDR3 nucleotides are TGTGCCAGCAGCTTAGCGAGGGTCGGGTACGGTGAGCAGTTCTTC.

The gene calls are TRBV5-1 and TRBJ2-1; 7 nucleotides align to TRBD1. This CDR3 contains 13 residues. Germline lookup yields CDR1 SGHRS and CDR2 YFSETQ. Trimming took 0 bases from V and 10 from J; bases not matched to a gene: 4. The CDR3 is CASSLDRGREQFF. The CDR3 nucleotides read TGCGCCAGCAGCTTGGACAGGGGAAGAGAGCAGTTCTTC.

V gene TRBV4-3 combines with J gene TRBJ2-2; no firm D call. Germline lookup yields CDR1 LGHNA and CDR2 YSLEER. The CDR3 runs to 15 residues. V lost 0 bases and J lost 4, with 9 bases in between. The CDR3 DNA follows: TGCGCCAGCAGCCAAGAGGTCAGCTTCACCGGGGAGCTGTTTTTT. This codes for CASSQEVSFTGELFF.

The chain recombines TRBV9 with TRBJ1-2; D remains unclear. This CDR3 spans 14 amino acids. Trimming stripped 0 bases from V and 4 bases from J, with 10 bases between. Germline V lookup: CDR1 SGDLS, CDR2 YYNGEE. The CDR3 protein is CASSVDSGAYGYTF. The DNA for the CDR3 is TGTGCCAGCAGCGTAGATTCGGGCGCCTATGGCTACACCTTC.

The chain has TRBV29-1 and TRBJ2-5; D possibly corresponds to TRBD1 (6 bases). Trimming removed 7 bases from V and 1 base from J, with 16 bases in between. The V gene's germline CDR1 is SQVTM and CDR2 ANQGSEA. The CDR3 covers 14 residues. In DNA form, the CDR3 reads TGCAGCGCCGCGCAGGGGACGGGCCAAGAGACCCAGTACTTC. It encodes CSAAQGTGQETQYF.

There are a few counts of this clone. The J gene is TRBJ1-1, the V gene TRBV6-5, with 10 bases aligning to TRBD1. Germline trimming cut 8 bases from V and 10 bases from J; bases unmatched to any gene: 7. Germline V lookup: CDR1 MNHEY, CDR2 SVGAGI. The CDR3 has 12 amino acids. CDR3 coding DNA: TGTGCCAGCGGACAGGGGGGGGTTGGAGCTTTCTTT. Its translation is CASGQGGVGAFF.

This clone showed up just a few times. This chain connects TRBV21-1 to TRBJ1-4; the table names TRBD1, a call not compared with the DNA. TRBV21-1 is tagged as a pseudogene. The CDR3 spans 13 residues. The CDR3 here is CASETGTNEKLFF. CDR3 nucleotide sequence: TGTGCCAGCGAGACAGGGACTAATGAAAAACTGTTTTTT.

The chain combines TRBV6-6 with TRBJ2-7; 9 bases are shared with TRBD1. The CDR3 is 12 amino acids. The J segment lost 6 bases and the V segment lost 6 bases, leaving 3 bases of the junction unmatched. Per germline, CDR1 MNHNY and CDR2 SVGAGI (reference sequence). CDR3 DNA sequence: TGTGCCAGCAGGGGACAGGGATTCGAGCAGTACTTC. It specifies CASRGQGFEQYF.